This T cell receptor (beta chain) was recorded in a study of cytomegalovirus exposure and HLA in healthy donors. Whole-study results and caveats: The authors confirmed in vitro that a few CMV-associated chains were specific for CMV antigens. Later analysis identified a missense DCLRE1C variant that was linked to TCR beta V- and J-gene trimming. Exclusion applied to some V segments, including TRBV6-2 and TRBV6-3, as they were indistinguishable.

V lost 1 base and J lost 8, with 12 bases in between. The CDR3 runs 13 residues. Germline assignment: CDR1 SGHTA and CDR2 FQGNSA. PCR employed 60 Vbeta and 13 Jbeta primers. Using immunoSEQ multiplex PCR, the repertoire was profiled, and TCRdb retains in-frame clones only, with some absent. In the table there are around 52,000 clones, just under 85% of which are singletons. Only a few counts were recorded for this clone. The antigen is undetermined. This chain links TRBV7-2 with TRBJ2-7, with unresolved D. The clonotype comes from a man aged 35 to 55 in good health and CMV-seronegative. Sequencing was carried out using PBMCs. The CDR3 DNA reads TGTGCCAGCAGCTTAGTTTACGGAGAAAAGCAGTACTTC. It specifies CASSLVYGEKQYF.